A single sample is the source of the 21 T cell receptor beta chains below, sequenced in a study of T cell responses to AZD1222 COVID-19 vaccine. Libraries were prepared by immunoSEQ multiplex PCR; TCRdb keeps only in-frame clonotypes and omits some of them. The sample has 110,000 to 150,000 clones; about 92% are singletons. Sequenced material: peripheral blood, taken on day 0 of AZD1222 vaccination. Source of these receptors: an adult in good health.

V and J are TRBV3-1 (or the pseudogene TRBV3-2) and TRBJ1-6; possible D gene TRBD1, 5 bases. Germline loops: CDR1 LGHDT, CDR2 YNNKEL (reference sequence). This CDR3 is built from 15 residues. Deletions cut 1 base from V and 6 bases from J, with 10 bases between. The CDR3 reads CASSQGGFGNSPLHF. For the CDR3, the DNA is TGTGCCAGCAGCCAAGGGGGGTTTGGTAATTCACCCCTCCACTTT.

The V call is TRBV20-1, the J call TRBJ1-1, with 7 bases fitting TRBD1. V was clipped by 4 bases and J by 5 bases; unmatched bases: 1. The CDR3 totals 11 residues. From germline, CDR1 is DFQATT and CDR2 SNEGSKA (reference sequence). The CDR3 nucleotides read TGCAGTGCTAACAGGGGAACTGAAGCTTTCTTT. Protein: CSANRGTEAFF.

V and J are TRBV24-1 and TRBJ1-5, with D tentatively TRBD1 (6 bases). The V gene lost 9 bases and the J gene lost 9 bases, with 11 bases spanning the gap. This CDR3 comprises 11 residues. The germline gives CDR1 KGHDR, CDR2 SFDVKD. The CDR3 DNA reads TGTGCCACCGGGGACAACGGGCCCCAGCATTTT. It codes for CATGDNGPQHF.

The V call is TRBV9, the J call TRBJ1-2; 8 bases are shared with TRBD1. Losses at the gene ends were 1 base for V and 8 bases for J; bases not matched to a gene: 4. Germline CDR1 reads SGDLS; CDR2 reads YYNGEE. The CDR3 has 13 residues. This CDR3 is CASSVQGAGGYTF. The CDR3 nucleotides read TGTGCCAGCAGCGTACAGGGGGCGGGAGGCTACACCTTC.

The chain has TRBV5-1 and TRBJ2-7, with 9 bases matching TRBD2. The germline gives CDR1 SGHRS, CDR2 YFSETQ. With 6 bases clipped from V and 1 base from J, the junction kept 8 bases outside the gene matches. There are 15 residues in the CDR3. Here the CDR3 reads CASKPGLAASYEQYF. CDR3 DNA sequence: TGCGCCAGCAAGCCGGGACTAGCCGCTTCCTACGAGCAGTACTTC. Together with reference TRBV5-1 and TRBJ2-7, the CDR3 gives the full variable domain: KAGVTQTPRYLIKTRGQQVTLSCSPISGHRSVSWYQQTPGQGLQFLFEYFSETQRNKGNFPGRFSGRQFSNSRSEMNVSTLELGDSALYLCASKPGLAASYEQYFGPGTRLTVT.

The J gene is TRBJ1-3, the V gene TRBV19; possibly TRBD1 for D (5 bases). Trimming pared 5 bases from V and 1 base from J, leaving 12 bases between. Germline values: CDR1 LNHDA, CDR2 SQIVND (reference sequence). This CDR3 has 15 residues. The CDR3 DNA follows: TGTGCCAGTAGTGCCCGACAGACGTCTGGAAACACCATATATTTT. This sequence encodes CASSARQTSGNTIYF.

V gene TRBV29-1 combines with J gene TRBJ2-7; TRBD2 is a possible D gene (6 bases). CDR1 and CDR2 (germline): SQVTM, ANQGSEA. There are 12 residues in the CDR3. V was pared by 7 bases and J by 7 bases, with 17 bases between. The CDR3 region has the DNA TGCAGCGCCGCCGCCGTGGCGGGGGAGCAGTACTTC. Protein sequence: CSAAAVAGEQYF.

CDR3 in amino acids: CAWSVSTGAFF. In DNA form, the CDR3 reads TGTGCCTGGAGTGTGTCCACGGGAGCTTTCTTT. This chain links TRBV30 with TRBJ1-1; D not resolved. This CDR3 has 11 amino acids. Germline lookup yields CDR1 GTSNPN and CDR2 SVGIG (reference sequence). V was pared by 0 bases and J by 10 bases, with 9 bases between.

The chain employs TRBV4-3 and TRBJ1-2; D remains unclear. Trimming took 0 bases from V and 5 from J, leaving 10 bases between them. The germline V gene encodes CDR1 LGHNA and CDR2 YSLEER. CDR3 length: 14 residues. In nucleotides, the CDR3 is TGCGCCAGCAGCCAAGATTTAACAGCTTATGGCTACACCTTC. Amino acid sequence: CASSQDLTAYGYTF.

The DNA for the CDR3 is TGTGCCAGCAGCTTAGTGAACACCATATATTTT. Protein: CASSLVNTIYF. The J gene is TRBJ1-3, the V gene TRBV7-9; no reliable D call. In germline, CDR1 is SEHNR, CDR2 FQNEAQ (reference sequence). Trimming took 1 base from V and 7 from J, leaving 2 bases between them. The CDR3 contains 11 residues.

The chain couples TRBV19 to TRBJ2-1; D is possibly TRBD2 (5 bases). The V end was cut by 3 bases, the J end by 12 bases, with 12 bases between. This CDR3 has 12 amino acids. In germline, CDR1 is LNHDA, CDR2 SQIVND (reference sequence). The CDR3 nucleotides read TGTGCCAGTAGTATTACGGGGTCAAGGCAGTTCTTC. This sequence encodes CASSITGSRQFF.

This chain joins TRBV12-3 or TRBV12-4 and TRBJ1-5, with D uncertain. The CDR3 has 12 amino acids. With 6 bases removed from V and 4 bases from J, the gap between germline ends came to 7 bases. The CDR3 is CASRNGNQPQHF. Written as DNA, the CDR3 is TGTGCCAGCAGAAATGGAAATCAGCCCCAGCATTTT.

The chain recombines TRBV19 with TRBJ2-7, with 11 bases lining up with TRBD1. Losses at the gene ends were 3 bases for V and 6 bases for J; bases not matched to a gene: 1. Germline V CDR1 and CDR2: LNHDA, SQIVND (reference sequence). This CDR3 is built from 13 residues. The DNA of the CDR3 is TGTGCCAGTAGTATTGGGACAGGGGGCGAGCAGTACTTC. The encoded protein is CASSIGTGGEQYF.

The V call is TRBV5-1, the J call TRBJ2-3; no firm D call. The germline V gene has CDR1 SGHRS and CDR2 YFSETQ. V was cut by 0 bases and J by 4 bases, with 6 bases left in between. The CDR3 is 13 residues long. In nucleotides, the CDR3 is TGCGCCAGCAGCTTGGTCGCTTCAGATACGCAGTATTTT. Translation: CASSLVASDTQYF. The whole variable domain, filled in from reference TRBV5-1 and TRBJ2-3, reads KAGVTQTPRYLIKTRGQQVTLSCSPISGHRSVSWYQQTPGQGLQFLFEYFSETQRNKGNFPGRFSGRQFSNSRSEMNVSTLELGDSALYLCASSLVASDTQYFGPGTRLTVL.

The rearrangement uses TRBV7-2 and TRBJ2-5, with a tentative D call TRBD2 (6 bases). Trimming cost V 4 bases and J 4 bases, with 13 bases left between them. Per germline, CDR1 SGHTA and CDR2 FQGNSA. The CDR3 consists of 14 residues. The CDR3 loop reads CASSSPGRRETQYF. The CDR3 bases are TGTGCCAGCAGCTCCCCAGGGAGGAGAGAGACCCAGTACTTC.

This rearrangement joins TRBV30 to TRBJ1-1, with D hard to call. Trimming removed 3 bases from V and 3 bases from J, with 14 bases in between. This CDR3 is built from 14 residues. Germline CDR1 GTSNPN, CDR2 SVGIG (reference sequence). Here the CDR3 reads CAWSRTGVHTEAFF. The CDR3 DNA reads as TGTGCCTGGAGCCGAACCGGGGTCCACACTGAAGCTTTCTTT.

A few counts support this clone. The rearrangement joins TRBV27 to TRBJ2-7, with 9 nucleotides matching TRBD2. The V and J ends lost 4 bases and 0 bases, in that order; junction bases with no gene match: 1. Germline CDR1 is MNHEY and CDR2 is SMNVEV (reference sequence). The CDR3 sequence is 14 residues long. CDR3 amino acids: CASSSSGTSYEQYF. The CDR3 bases are TGTGCCAGCAGTTCTAGCGGGACCTCCTACGAGCAGTACTTC.

This sequence joins TRBV6-2 or TRBV6-3 and TRBJ2-1; TRBD2 agrees at 8 bases. The CDR3 has 16 amino acids. Germline V lookup: CDR1 MNHEY, CDR2 SVGEGT. V was pared by 5 bases and J by 5 bases, with 11 bases of the junction left unmatched. The chain's CDR3 is CASSKFPGTRDNEQFF. CDR3 coding DNA: TGTGCCAGCAGTAAATTCCCCGGGACTAGAGACAATGAGCAGTTCTTC.

This rearrangement joins TRBV6-5 to TRBJ1-1; 9 bases are a match to TRBD1. Germline CDR1 MNHEY, CDR2 SVGAGI. The CDR3 runs 11 residues. With 6 bases clipped from V and 10 bases from J, the junction kept 3 bases outside the gene matches. In DNA, the CDR3 is TGTGCCAGCAGCCGGGGACAGGGAGCTTTCTTT. It is translated as CASSRGQGAFF.

The V call is TRBV24-1, the J call TRBJ2-2, with a possible D match to TRBD2 (5 bases). Germline V lookup: CDR1 KGHDR, CDR2 SFDVKD. With 0 bases removed from V and 8 bases from J, the gap between germline ends came to 15 bases. The CDR3 loop spans 16 amino acids. CDR3 protein: CATSDLQNGEFGELFF. Written as DNA, the CDR3 is TGTGCCACCAGTGATTTGCAGAACGGGGAGTTTGGGGAGCTGTTTTTT.

The CDR3 spells CATSPGRNEKLFF. The CDR3 DNA is TGCGCCACTTCCCCCGGGAGAAATGAAAAACTGTTTTTT. The chain uses TRBV10-1 and TRBJ1-4; D is unresolved. This CDR3 contains 13 residues. V was shortened by 10 bases and J by 5 bases, with 14 bases between the two germline ends. Germline-derived CDR1 and CDR2 are WNHNN and SYGVQD (reference sequence).